The 8 T cell receptor beta chains below come from one sample, sequenced in a study of T-cell memory formation after mild COVID-19 (dated by TCRdb to the early 2020s). Receptors were amplified or captured by 5' RACE. Sequencing instrument: Illumina NovaSeq 6000. The public reads were reanalyzed by TCRdb: fastp trimming at Q25, MiXCR alignment, in-frame beta chains only. All rows with the same CDR3 protein become a single entry with the most common DNA and genes. Recorded for this sample are almost 550,000 distinct CDR3 sequences; roughly 20% of them occurred a single time. Around an eighth of the sample rests with the top ten. What was sequenced was PBMCs or a T cell subset sorted from them (not recorded which). Receptors originate from an adult woman who had mild COVID-19 (a few samples of this study predate the infection). The sample titles of this study are shuffled in the database, so cell type and time point are left out; the donor was told from shared clones.

This chain uses TRBV7-2 with TRBJ2-2; the match to TRBD2 covers 12 bases. This CDR3 has 19 residues. Germline loops: CDR1 SGHTA, CDR2 FQGNSA. V lost 2 bases, J lost 0 bases, and 7 bases stayed unmatched. The CDR3: CASSLRTSGTRTNTGELFF. CDR3 bases: TGTGCCAGCAGCTTACGGACTAGCGGGACAAGGACGAACACCGGGGAGCTGTTTTTT. Filled out from reference TRBV7-2 and TRBJ2-2, the complete variable domain reads GAGVSQSPSNKVTEKGKDVELRCDPISGHTALYWYRQSLGQGLEFLIYFQGNSAPDKSGLPSDRFSAERTGGSVSTLTIQRTQQEDSAVYLCASSLRTSGTRTNTGELFFGEGSRLTVL.

V usage is TRBV11-3 and J usage is TRBJ2-7; TRBD2 might be the D (5 bases). Germline-derived CDR1 and CDR2 are SGHNT and YENEEA. The CDR3 has 14 amino acids. Trimming cost V 3 bases and J 4 bases, with 13 bases left between them. CDR3 coding DNA: TGTGCCAGCAGCTTTCGGGAAAAGAAATACGAGCAGTACTTC. Its protein product is CASSFREKKYEQYF.

J is TRBJ1-2 and V is TRBV4-1; 8 positions match TRBD1. The J segment lost 4 bases and the V segment lost 1 base, leaving 5 bases of the junction unmatched. This CDR3 region has 15 residues. CDR1 MGHRA and CDR2 YSYEKL come from the germline V gene. The CDR3 region has the DNA TGCGCCAGCAGCCAAGTTTCAGGGACAGGCTATGGCTACACCTTC. Its translation is CASSQVSGTGYGYTF.

The rearrangement links TRBV12-3 or TRBV12-4 to TRBJ2-1; D call uncertain. The CDR3 covers 15 residues. V shed 4 bases and J shed 3 bases, with 13 bases lying between them. DNA of the CDR3: TGTGCCAGCAGTTCTGACACCGATGACTACAATGAGCAGTTCTTC. Amino acid sequence: CASSSDTDDYNEQFF.

This clonotype was seen repeatedly, ten times or more. V usage is TRBV11-2 and J usage is TRBJ2-1; 16 bases align to TRBD2. The CDR3 length is 18 residues. J gave up 7 bases and V 5 bases, and 11 bases lay outside the gene matches. Germline V CDR1 and CDR2: SGHAT, FQNNGV. The CDR3, as DNA: TGTGCCAGCAGCCCGGGACTAGCGGGGGGGCAGTATCTTAATGAGCAGTTCTTC. This translates into CASSPGLAGGQYLNEQFF.

V and J are TRBV7-9 and TRBJ1-1; D uncertain. Germline V gives CDR1 SEHNR, CDR2 FQNEAQ (reference sequence). The CDR3 has 12 residues. V lost 7 bases and J lost 11, with 17 bases in between. This chain's CDR3 is CASTPDGRRAFF. The CDR3 DNA is TGTGCCAGCACCCCGGACGGGCGTCGCGCTTTCTTT.

In this sample, this clonotype turned up a few times. The V gene is TRBV6-2 or TRBV6-3, the J gene TRBJ2-2; D not resolved. The CDR3 sequence is 15 residues long. Germline values: CDR1 MNHEY, CDR2 SVGEGT. With 0 bases removed from V and 1 base from J, the gap between germline ends came to 6 bases. The CDR3 protein is CASSYSLRNTGELFF. The CDR3 DNA reads as TGTGCCAGCAGTTACTCGCTTAGGAACACCGGGGAGCTGTTTTTT.

At least ten counts were recorded for this clonotype. V usage is TRBV4-3 and J usage is TRBJ2-1, with 10 bases aligning to TRBD1. Per the germline V gene, CDR1 is LGHNA and CDR2 is YSLEER. After removal of 1 base from V and 3 bases from J, the junction contained 0 bases not matched to a gene. This CDR3 has 15 amino acids. The CDR3 here is CASSQGTGGYNEQFF. The CDR3, as DNA: TGCGCCAGCAGCCAAGGGACAGGGGGCTACAATGAGCAGTTCTTC.